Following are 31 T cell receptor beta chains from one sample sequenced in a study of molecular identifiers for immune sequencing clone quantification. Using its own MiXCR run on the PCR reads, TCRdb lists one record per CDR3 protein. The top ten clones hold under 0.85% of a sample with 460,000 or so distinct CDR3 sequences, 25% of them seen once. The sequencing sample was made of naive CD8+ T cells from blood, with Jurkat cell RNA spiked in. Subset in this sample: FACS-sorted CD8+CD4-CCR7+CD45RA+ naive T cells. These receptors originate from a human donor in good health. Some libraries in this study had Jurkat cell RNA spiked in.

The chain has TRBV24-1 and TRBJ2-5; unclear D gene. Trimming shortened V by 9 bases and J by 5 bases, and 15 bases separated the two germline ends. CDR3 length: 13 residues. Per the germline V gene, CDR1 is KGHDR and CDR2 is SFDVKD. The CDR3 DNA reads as TGTGCCACCGATGATTTGGGAACGGAGACCCAGTACTTC. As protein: CATDDLGTETQYF.

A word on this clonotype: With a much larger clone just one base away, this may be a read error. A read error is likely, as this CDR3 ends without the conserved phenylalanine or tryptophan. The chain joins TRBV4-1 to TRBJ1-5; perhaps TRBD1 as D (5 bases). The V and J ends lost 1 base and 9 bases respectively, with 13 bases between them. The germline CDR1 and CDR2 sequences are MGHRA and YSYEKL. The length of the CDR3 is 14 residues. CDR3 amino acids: CASSQAGTPGPQHV. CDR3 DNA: TGCGCCAGCAGCCAAGCCGGGACCCCCGGGCCCCAGCATGTT.

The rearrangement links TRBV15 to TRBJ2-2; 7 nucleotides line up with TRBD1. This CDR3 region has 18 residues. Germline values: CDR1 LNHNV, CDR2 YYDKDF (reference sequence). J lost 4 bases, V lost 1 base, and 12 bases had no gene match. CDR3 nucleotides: TGTGCCACCAGCAGAGCTCACAAATCGGACAGGCGCACCGGGGAGCTGTTTTTT. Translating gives CATSRAHKSDRRTGELFF.

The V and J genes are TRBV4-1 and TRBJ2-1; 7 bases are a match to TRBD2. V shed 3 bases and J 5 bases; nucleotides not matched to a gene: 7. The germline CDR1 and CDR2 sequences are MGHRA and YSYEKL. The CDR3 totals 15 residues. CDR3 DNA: TGCGCCAGCAGCCACCCCTCTCTAGCGGACAATGAGCAGTTCTTC. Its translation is CASSHPSLADNEQFF.

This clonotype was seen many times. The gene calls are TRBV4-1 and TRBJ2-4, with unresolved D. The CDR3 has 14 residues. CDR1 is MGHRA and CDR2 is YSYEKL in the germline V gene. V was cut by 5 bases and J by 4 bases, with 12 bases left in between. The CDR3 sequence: CASSDNQAKNIQYF. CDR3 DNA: TGCGCCAGCAGCGATAACCAGGCGAAAAACATTCAGTACTTC.

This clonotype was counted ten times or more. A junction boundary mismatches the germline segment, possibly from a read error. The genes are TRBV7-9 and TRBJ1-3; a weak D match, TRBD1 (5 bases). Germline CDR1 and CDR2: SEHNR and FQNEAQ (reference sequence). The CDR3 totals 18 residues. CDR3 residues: CASTLPREEKSSGNTIYF. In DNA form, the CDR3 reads TGTGCCAGCACCTTACCCAGGGAGGAGAAGAGCTCTGGAAACACCATATATTTT.

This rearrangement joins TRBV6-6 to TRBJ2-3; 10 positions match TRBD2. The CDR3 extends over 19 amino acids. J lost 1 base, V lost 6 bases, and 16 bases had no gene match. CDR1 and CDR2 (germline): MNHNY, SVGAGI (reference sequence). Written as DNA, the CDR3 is TGTGCCAGCAGCACTCCAACCGCGACAGGGACTAGCGGCACAGATACGCAGTATTTT. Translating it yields CASSTPTATGTSGTDTQYF.

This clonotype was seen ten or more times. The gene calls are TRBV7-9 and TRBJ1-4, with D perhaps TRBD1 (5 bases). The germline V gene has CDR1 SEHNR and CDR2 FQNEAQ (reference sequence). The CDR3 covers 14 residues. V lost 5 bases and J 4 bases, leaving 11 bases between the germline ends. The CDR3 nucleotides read TGTGCCAGCAGCCCACCGGGGGATAATGAAAAACTGTTTTTT. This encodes CASSPPGDNEKLFF.

CDR3 loop: CASSEGLGSANEQFF. The CDR3 region has the DNA TGTGCCAGCAGCGAGGGACTAGGGTCCGCCAATGAGCAGTTCTTC. The rearrangement joins TRBV27 to TRBJ2-1; 8 nucleotides line up with TRBD2. CDR1 and CDR2 from the germline V gene are MNHEY and SMNVEV (reference sequence). The CDR3 extends over 15 amino acids. V dropped 6 bases and J dropped 6; count of bases not matched to a gene: 10.

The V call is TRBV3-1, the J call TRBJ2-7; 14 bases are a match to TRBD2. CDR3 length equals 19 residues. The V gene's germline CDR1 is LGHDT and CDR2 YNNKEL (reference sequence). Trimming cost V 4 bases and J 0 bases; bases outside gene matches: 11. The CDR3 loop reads CASSPRKGLAGVYSYEQYF. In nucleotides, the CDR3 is TGTGCCAGCAGCCCAAGGAAGGGACTAGCGGGAGTTTACTCCTACGAGCAGTACTTC.

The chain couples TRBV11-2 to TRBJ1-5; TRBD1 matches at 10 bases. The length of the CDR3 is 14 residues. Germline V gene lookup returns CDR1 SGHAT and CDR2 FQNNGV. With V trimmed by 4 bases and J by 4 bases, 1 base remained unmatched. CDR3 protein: CASSWDRGNQPQHF. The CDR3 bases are TGTGCCAGCAGCTGGGACAGGGGTAATCAGCCCCAGCATTTT.

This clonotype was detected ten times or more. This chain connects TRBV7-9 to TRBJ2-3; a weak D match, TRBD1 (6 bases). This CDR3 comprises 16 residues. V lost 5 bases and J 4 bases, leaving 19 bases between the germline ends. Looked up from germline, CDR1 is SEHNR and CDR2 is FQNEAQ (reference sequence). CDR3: CASSPKGVFSADTQYF. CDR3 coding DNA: TGTGCCAGCAGCCCGAAGGGGGTCTTTTCGGCAGATACGCAGTATTTT.

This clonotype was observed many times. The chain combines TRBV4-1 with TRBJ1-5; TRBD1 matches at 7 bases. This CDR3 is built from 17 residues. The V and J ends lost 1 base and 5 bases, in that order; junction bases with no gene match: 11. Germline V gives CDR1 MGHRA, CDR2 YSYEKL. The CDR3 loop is CASSQVPLGTAHQPQHF. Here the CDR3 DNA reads TGCGCCAGCAGCCAAGTTCCCCTCGGGACAGCACATCAGCCCCAGCATTTT.

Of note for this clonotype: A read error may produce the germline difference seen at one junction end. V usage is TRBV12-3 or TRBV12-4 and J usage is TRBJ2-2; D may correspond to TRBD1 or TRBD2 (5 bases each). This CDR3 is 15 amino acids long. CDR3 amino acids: CASSLAQGAAGELLF. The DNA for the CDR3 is TGTGCCAGCAGTTTAGCGCAGGGTGCGGCCGGGGAGCTGTTATTT.

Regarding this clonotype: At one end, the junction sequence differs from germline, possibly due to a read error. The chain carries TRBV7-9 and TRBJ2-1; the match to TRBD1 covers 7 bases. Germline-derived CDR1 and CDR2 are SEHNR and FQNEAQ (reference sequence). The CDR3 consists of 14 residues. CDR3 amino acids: CASRGTVDTHEKFF. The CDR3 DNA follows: TGTGCCAGCAGGGGGACAGTAGATACACATGAGAAGTTCTTC.

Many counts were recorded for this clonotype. The CDR3 spells CATEGLAEGDEQYF. In nucleotides, the CDR3 is TGTGCCACCGAAGGACTAGCGGAAGGGGACGAGCAGTACTTC. This chain joins TRBV28 and TRBJ2-7; 10 nucleotides line up with TRBD2. The CDR3 is 14 residues long. Germline assignment: CDR1 MDHEN and CDR2 SYDVKM. Trimming removed 10 bases from V and 5 bases from J; junction bases left unmatched: 11.

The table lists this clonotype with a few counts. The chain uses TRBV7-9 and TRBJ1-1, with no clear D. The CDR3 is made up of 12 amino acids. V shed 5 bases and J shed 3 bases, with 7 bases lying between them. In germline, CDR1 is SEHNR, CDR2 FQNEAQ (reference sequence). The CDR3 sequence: CASSARDTEAFF. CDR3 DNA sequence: TGTGCCAGCAGCGCCCGGGACACTGAAGCTTTCTTT.

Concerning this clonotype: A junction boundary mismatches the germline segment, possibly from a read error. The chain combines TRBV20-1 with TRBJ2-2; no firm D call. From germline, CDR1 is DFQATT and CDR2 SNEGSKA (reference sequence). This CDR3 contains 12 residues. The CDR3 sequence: CSARRNPGELFF. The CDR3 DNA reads TGCAGTGCTAGGAGGAACCCCGGGGAGCTGTTTTTT.

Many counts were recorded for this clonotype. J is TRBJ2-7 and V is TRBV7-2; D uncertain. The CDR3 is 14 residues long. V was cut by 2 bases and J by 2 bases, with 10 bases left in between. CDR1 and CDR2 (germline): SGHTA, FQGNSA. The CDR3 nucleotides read TGTGCCAGCAGCTTACTCTCTGGGACCTACGAGCAGTACTTC. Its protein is CASSLLSGTYEQYF.

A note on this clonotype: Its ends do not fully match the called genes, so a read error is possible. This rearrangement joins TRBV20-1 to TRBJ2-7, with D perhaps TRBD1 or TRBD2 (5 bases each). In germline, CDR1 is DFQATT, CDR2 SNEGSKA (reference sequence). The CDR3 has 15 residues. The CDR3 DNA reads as TGCAGTGCTTTAAGATCCGGGACGTCCCGCTACGAGCGGTACTTC. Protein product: CSALRSGTSRYERYF.

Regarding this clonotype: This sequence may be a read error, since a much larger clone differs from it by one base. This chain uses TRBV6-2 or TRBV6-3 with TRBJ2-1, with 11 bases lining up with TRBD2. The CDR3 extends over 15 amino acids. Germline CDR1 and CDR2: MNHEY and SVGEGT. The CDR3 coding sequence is TGTGCCAGCAGTTACTTTACTAGCGGGAGAGGTGAGCAGCTCTTC. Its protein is CASSYFTSGRGEQLF.

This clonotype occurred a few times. The DNA of the CDR3 is TGTGCCAGCAGCCAAAGCTTTCCGGGGTGGCCGTACAATGAGCAGTTCTTC. Encoded protein: CASSQSFPGWPYNEQFF. This chain uses TRBV21-1 with TRBJ2-1; the listed D gene, TRBD1, was not tested against the DNA. TRBV21-1 is a pseudogene. The CDR3 consists of 17 residues.

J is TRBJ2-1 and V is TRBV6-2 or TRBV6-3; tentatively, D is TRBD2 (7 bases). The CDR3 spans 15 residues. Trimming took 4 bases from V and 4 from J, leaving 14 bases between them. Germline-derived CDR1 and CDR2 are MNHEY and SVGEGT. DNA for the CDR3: TGTGCCAGCAGTTTCGGACTAGGGACATACAATGAGCAGTTCTTC. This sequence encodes CASSFGLGTYNEQFF.

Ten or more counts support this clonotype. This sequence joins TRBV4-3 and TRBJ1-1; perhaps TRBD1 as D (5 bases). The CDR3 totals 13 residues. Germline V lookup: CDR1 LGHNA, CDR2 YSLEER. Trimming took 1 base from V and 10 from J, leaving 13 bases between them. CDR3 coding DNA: TGCGCCAGCAGCCAAGCGAGGGGATCCGCAGCTTTCTTT. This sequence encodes CASSQARGSAAFF.

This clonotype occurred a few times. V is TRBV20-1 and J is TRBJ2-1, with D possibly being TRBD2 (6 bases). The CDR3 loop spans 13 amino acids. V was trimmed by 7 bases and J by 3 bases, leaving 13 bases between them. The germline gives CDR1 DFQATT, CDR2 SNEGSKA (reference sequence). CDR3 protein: CSVTGEDYNEQFF. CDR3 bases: TGCAGTGTCACGGGGGAGGACTACAATGAGCAGTTCTTC.

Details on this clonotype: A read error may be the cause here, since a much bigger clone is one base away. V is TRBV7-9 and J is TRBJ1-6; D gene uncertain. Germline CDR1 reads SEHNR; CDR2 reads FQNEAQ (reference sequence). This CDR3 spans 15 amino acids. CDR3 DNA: TGTGCCAGCAGCTCGGGAGAGTTCCTAAATTCACCCCTCCGCTTT. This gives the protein CASSSGEFLNSPLRF.

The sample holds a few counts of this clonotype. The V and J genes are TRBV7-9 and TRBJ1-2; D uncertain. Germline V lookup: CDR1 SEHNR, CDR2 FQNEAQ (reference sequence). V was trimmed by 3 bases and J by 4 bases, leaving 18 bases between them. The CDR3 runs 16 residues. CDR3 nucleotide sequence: TGTGCCAGCAGCTTGAGAGGAGACGACCCGATCTATGGCTACACCTTC. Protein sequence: CASSLRGDDPIYGYTF.

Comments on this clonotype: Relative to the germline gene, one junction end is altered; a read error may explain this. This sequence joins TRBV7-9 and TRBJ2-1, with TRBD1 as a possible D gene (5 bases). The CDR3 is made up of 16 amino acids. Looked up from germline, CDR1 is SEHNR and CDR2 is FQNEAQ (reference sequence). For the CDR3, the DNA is TGTGCCAGCAGCTCCCGGCCCCGAGCCTTGGACAATGCGCAGTTCTTC. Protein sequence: CASSSRPRALDNAQFF.

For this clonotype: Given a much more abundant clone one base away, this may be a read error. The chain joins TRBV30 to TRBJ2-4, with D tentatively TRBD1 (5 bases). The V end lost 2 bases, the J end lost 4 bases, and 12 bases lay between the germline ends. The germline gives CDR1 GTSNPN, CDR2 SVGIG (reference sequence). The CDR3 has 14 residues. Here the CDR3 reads CAWSTETAKNIQYF. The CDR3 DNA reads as TGTGCCTGGAGTACCGAGACAGCAAAAAACATTCAGTACTTC. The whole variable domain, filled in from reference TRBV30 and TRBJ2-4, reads SQTIHQWPATLVQPVGSPLSLECTVEGTSNPNLYWYRQAAGRGLQLLFYSVGIGQISSEVPQNLSASRPQDRQFILSSKKLLLSDSGFYLCAWSTETAKNIQYFGAGTRLSVL.

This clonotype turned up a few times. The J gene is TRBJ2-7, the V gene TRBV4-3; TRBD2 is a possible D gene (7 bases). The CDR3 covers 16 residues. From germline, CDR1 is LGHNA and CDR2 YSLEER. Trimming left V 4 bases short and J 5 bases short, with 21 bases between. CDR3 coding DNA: TGCGCCAGCAGCCCCAGCGTAGGCGGGGGCTTGCACGAGCAGTACTTC. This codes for CASSPSVGGGLHEQYF.

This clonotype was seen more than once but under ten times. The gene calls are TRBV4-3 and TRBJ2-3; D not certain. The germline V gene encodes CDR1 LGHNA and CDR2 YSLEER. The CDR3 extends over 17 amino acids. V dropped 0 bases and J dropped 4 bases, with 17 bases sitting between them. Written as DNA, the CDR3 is TGCGCCAGCAGCCAAGATCGTAGCCCGGGCTTGGCAGATACGCAGTATTTT. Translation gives CASSQDRSPGLADTQYF.